The table lists the clone carrying this T cell receptor (beta chain) with many counts. What it recognizes is unknown. Time point noted: longitudinal time-point 3. The team produced cDNA through 5'RACE using 10-nucleotide random UMIs. One entry per CDR3 protein, called by TCRdb with MiXCR from the 5' RACE reads. The table lists around 100,000 distinct CDR3 sequences, roughly a tenth of them singletons. This sample stems from a study of neurological immune-mediated disorders. Broader study findings: Sharing of CDR3 amino acid sequences among expanded clones across subjects was absent, suggesting private repertoires in all groups.

The TCR was taken from a female donor with HTLV-1-associated myelopathy (HAM/TSP). Sequencing was done on a sample of PBMCs.

The CDR3 sequence is CASSFLQYNEQFF. The CDR3, as DNA: TGTGCCAGCAGCTTTCTTCAATACAATGAGCAGTTCTTC. The rearrangement joins TRBV5-6 to TRBJ2-1; D call uncertain. Germline lookup yields CDR1 SGHDT and CDR2 YYEEEE. The CDR3 consists of 13 residues. Trimming cost V 2 bases and J 4 bases, with 7 bases left between them.